This T cell receptor beta chain emerged from a study of blood T cell repertoires in COVID-19. At the level of the study: The United States, Italy and Spain were the sources of the acute and convalescent COVID-19 samples. In each case, the material was cDNA or gDNA derived from T cells, B-cell-depleted T cells, or PBMCs.

As handled by the study authors: Estimates of nucleated cell counts were drawn from the amplification of reference gene primers. Profiled with immunoSEQ multiplex PCR; TCRdb holds only in-frame clones, not every one. V, J and clone size reflect that table, while D and trimming were determined from the DNA. The sample has approximately 190,000 clones, under 85% seen once. This CDR3 is 12 amino acids long. The V and J ends lost 4 bases and 3 bases respectively, with 5 bases between them. CDR1 and CDR2 (germline): SGHNT, YYREEE (reference sequence). The chain has TRBV5-4 and TRBJ2-1; no reliable D call. Sequencing was done on a sample of peripheral blood. The TCR comes from a middle-aged woman with acute or convalescent COVID-19. CDR3 region: CASSQDYNEQFF. For the CDR3, the DNA is TGTGCCAGCAGCCAGGACTACAATGAGCAGTTCTTC.